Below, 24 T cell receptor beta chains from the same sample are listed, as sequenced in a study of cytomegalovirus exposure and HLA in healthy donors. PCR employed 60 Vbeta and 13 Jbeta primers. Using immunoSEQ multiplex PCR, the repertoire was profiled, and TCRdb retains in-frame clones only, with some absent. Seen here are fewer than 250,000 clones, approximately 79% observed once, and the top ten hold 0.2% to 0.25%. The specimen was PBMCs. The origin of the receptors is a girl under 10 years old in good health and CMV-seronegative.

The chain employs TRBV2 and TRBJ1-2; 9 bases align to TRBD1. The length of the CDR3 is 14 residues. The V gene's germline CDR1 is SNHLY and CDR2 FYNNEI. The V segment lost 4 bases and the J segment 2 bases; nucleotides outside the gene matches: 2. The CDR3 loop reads CASSVDRGNYGYTF. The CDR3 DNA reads TGTGCCAGCAGTGTGGACAGGGGAAACTATGGCTACACCTTC.

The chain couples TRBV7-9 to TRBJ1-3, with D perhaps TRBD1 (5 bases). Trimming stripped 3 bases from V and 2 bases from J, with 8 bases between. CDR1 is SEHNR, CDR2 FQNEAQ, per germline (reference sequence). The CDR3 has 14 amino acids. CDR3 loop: CASSLSRAGNTIYF. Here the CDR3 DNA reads TGTGCCAGCAGCTTGTCCAGGGCTGGAAACACCATATATTTT.

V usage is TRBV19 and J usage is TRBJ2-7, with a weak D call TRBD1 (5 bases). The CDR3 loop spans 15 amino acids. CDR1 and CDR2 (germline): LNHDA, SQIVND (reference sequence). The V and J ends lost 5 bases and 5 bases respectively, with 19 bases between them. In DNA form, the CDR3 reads TGTGCCAGTAGTTCCATGTGGGGCCCCTTCGACGAGCAGTACTTC. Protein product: CASSSMWGPFDEQYF. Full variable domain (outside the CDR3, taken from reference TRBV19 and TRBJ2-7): DGGITQSPKYLFRKEGQNVTLSCEQNLNHDAMYWYRQDPGQGLRLIYYSQIVNDFQKGDIAEGYSVSREKKESFPLTVTSAQKNPTAFYLCASSSMWGPFDEQYFGPGTRLTVT.

The CDR3 sequence: CASSVGLGGDNEQFF. The CDR3 DNA sequence: TGTGCCAGCAGCGTGGGACTAGGAGGAGACAATGAGCAGTTCTTC. The chain carries TRBV5-4 and TRBJ2-1, with TRBD2 matching over 8 bases. The CDR3 spans 15 residues. The V gene end was trimmed by 4 bases and the J gene end by 5 bases; junction bases not matched to a gene: 8. CDR1 is SGHNT and CDR2 is YYREEE in the germline V gene (reference sequence).

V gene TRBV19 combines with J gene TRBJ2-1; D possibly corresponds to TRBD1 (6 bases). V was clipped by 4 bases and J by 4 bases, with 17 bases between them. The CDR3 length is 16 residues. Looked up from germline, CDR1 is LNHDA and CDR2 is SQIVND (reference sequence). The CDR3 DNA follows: TGTGCCAGTAGTAACCCCCTCCGGGACAAGTACAATGAGCAGTTCTTC. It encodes CASSNPLRDKYNEQFF.

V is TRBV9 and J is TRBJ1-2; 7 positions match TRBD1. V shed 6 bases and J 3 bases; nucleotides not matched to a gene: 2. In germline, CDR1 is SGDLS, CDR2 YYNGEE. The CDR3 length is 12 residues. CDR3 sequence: CASTGGYYGYTF. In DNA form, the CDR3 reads TGTGCCAGCACAGGGGGTTACTATGGCTACACCTTC.

The CDR3 sequence: CASSMRLIVGGRRDNEQFF. The CDR3 DNA reads as TGTGCCAGTAGTATGAGACTCATAGTAGGCGGTAGGAGAGACAATGAGCAGTTCTTC. The chain couples TRBV19 to TRBJ2-1; D unresolved. Trimming shortened V by 3 bases and J by 5 bases, and 26 bases separated the two germline ends. The CDR3 is 19 residues long. The germline gives CDR1 LNHDA, CDR2 SQIVND (reference sequence).

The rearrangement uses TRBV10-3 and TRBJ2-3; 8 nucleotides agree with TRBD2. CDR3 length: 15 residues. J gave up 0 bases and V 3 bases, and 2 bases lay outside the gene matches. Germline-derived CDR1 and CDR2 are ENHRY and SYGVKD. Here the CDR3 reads CAISEVAGSTDTQYF. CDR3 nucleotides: TGTGCCATCAGTGAAGTAGCGGGAAGCACAGATACGCAGTATTTT.

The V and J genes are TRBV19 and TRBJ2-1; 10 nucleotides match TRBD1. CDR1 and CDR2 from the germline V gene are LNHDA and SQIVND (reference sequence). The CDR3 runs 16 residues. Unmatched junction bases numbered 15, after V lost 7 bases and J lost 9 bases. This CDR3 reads CASTVRPGQGWGEQFF. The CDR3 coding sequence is TGTGCCAGTACGGTGAGACCGGGACAGGGGTGGGGTGAGCAGTTCTTC.

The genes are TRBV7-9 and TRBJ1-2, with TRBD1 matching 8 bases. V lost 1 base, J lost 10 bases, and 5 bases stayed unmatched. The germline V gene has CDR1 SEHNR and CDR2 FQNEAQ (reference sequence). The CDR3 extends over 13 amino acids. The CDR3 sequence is CASSLGQTGDYTF. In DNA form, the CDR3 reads TGTGCCAGCAGCTTAGGACAGACAGGGGACTACACCTTC. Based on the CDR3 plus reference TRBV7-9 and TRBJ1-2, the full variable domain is DTGVSQNPRHKITKRGQNVTFRCDPISEHNRLYWYRQTLGQGPEFLTYFQNEAQLEKSRLLSDRFSAERPKGSFSTLEIQRTEQGDSAMYLCASSLGQTGDYTFGSGTRLTVV.

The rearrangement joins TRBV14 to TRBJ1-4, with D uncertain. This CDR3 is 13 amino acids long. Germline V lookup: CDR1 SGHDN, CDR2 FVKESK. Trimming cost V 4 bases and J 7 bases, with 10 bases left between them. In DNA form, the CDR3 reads TGTGCCAGCAGCCGGAGTTTGGGTGAAAAACTGTTTTTT. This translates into CASSRSLGEKLFF.

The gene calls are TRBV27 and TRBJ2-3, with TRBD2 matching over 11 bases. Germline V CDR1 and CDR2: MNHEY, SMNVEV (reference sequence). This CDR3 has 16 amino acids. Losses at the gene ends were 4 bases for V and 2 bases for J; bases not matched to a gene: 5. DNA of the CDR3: TGTGCCAGCAGTTCTTTAGCGGGGGGGTTCACAGATACGCAGTATTTT. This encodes CASSSLAGGFTDTQYF.

This CDR3 is CASRGTDLAKNIQYF. The CDR3 DNA follows: TGTGCCAGTAGGGGGACTGACCTAGCCAAAAACATTCAGTACTTC. This chain uses TRBV19 with TRBJ2-4; weak D call: TRBD2 (6 bases). The V end lost 6 bases, the J end lost 0 bases, and 12 bases lay between the germline ends. The CDR3 contains 15 residues. CDR1 and CDR2 (germline): LNHDA, SQIVND (reference sequence).

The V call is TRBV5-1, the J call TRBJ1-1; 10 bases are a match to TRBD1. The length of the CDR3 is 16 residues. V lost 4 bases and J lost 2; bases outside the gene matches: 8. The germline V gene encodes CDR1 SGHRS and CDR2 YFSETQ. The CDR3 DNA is TGCGCCAGCAGCATAACGACAGGGGGCCTTAACACTGAAGCTTTCTTT. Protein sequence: CASSITTGGLNTEAFF.

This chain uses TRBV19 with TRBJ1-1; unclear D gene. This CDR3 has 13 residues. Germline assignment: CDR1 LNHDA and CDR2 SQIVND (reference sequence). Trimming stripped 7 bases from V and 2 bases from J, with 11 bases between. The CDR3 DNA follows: TGTGCCAGTAAAACAGAAATAAACACTGAAGCTTTCTTT. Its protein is CASKTEINTEAFF.

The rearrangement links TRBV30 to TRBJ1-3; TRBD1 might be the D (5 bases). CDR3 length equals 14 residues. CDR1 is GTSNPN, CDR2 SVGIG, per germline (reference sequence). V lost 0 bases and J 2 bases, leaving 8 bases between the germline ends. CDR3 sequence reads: CAWSVGGTGNTIYF. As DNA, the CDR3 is TGTGCCTGGAGTGTCGGGGGGACTGGAAACACCATATATTTT.

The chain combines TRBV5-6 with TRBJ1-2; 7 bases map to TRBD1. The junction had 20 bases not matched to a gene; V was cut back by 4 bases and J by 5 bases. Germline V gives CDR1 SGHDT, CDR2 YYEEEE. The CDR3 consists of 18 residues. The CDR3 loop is CASSLTGTEPPTRYGYTF. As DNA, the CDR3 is TGTGCCAGCAGCCTAACAGGGACAGAGCCTCCGACTAGGTATGGCTACACCTTC. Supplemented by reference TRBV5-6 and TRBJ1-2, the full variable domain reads DAGVTQSPTHLIKTRGQQVTLRCSPKSGHDTVSWYQQALGQGPQFIFQYYEEEERQRGNFPDRFSGHQFPNYSSELNVNALLLGDSALYLCASSLTGTEPPTRYGYTFGSGTRLTVV.

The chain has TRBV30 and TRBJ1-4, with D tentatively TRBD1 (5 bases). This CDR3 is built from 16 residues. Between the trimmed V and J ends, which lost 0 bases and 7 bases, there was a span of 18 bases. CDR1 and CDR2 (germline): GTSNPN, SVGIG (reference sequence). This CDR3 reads CAWSVGAKGIGEKLFF. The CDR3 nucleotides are TGTGCCTGGAGTGTAGGAGCCAAGGGGATCGGTGAAAAACTGTTTTTT.

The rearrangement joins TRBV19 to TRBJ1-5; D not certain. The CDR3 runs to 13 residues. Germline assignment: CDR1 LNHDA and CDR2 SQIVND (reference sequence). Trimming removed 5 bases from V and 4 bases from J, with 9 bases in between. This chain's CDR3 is CASSATGNQPQHF. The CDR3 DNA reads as TGTGCCAGTAGTGCCACGGGGAATCAGCCCCAGCATTTT.

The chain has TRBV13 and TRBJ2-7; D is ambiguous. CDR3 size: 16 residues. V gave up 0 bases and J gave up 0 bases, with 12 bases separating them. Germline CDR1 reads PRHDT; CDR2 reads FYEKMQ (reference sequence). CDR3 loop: CASSLGVSRFSYEQYF. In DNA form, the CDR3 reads TGTGCCAGCAGCTTAGGGGTAAGCAGGTTCTCCTACGAGCAGTACTTC.

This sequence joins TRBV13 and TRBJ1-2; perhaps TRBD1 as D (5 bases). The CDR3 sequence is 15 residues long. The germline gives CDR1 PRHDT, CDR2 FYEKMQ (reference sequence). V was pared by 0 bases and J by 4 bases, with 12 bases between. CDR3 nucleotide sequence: TGTGCCAGCAGCTTAGGCGGGCGGGGACGCTATGGCTACACCTTC. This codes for CASSLGGRGRYGYTF.

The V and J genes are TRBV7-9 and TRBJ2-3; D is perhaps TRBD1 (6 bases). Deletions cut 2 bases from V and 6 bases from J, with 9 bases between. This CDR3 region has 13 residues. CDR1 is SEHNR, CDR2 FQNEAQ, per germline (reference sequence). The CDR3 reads CASSLSGQDTQYF. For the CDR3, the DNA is TGTGCCAGCAGCTTATCTGGACAGGATACGCAGTATTTT.

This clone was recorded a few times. CDR3 in amino acids: CASSFPPHGNNEQFF. The CDR3 region has the DNA TGCGCCAGCAGCTTCCCCCCCCACGGGAACAATGAGCAGTTCTTC. This chain uses TRBV5-1 with TRBJ2-1, with TRBD2 as a possible D gene (5 bases). This CDR3 has 15 residues. CDR1 is SGHRS and CDR2 is YFSETQ in the germline V gene. The ends were cut back, 2 bases at V and 5 bases at J, with 14 bases in the middle.

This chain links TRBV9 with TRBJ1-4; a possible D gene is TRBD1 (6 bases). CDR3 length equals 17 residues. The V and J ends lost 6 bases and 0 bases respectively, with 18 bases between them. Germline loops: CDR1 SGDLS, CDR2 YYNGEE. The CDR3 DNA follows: TGTGCCAGCAAGAGTGTGAGGGACACCTCAACTAATGAAAAACTGTTTTTT. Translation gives CASKSVRDTSTNEKLFF.